This T cell receptor (beta chain) was identified in a study of early T cells in non-severe SARS-CoV-2 infection (dated by TCRdb to the early 2020s). Context from the whole study: TCR sequencing used bulk RNA from unsorted whole blood, so alpha and beta chains could not be paired. Overall study outcomes, separate from this receptor: VDJdb matching was skewed toward anti-spike CD8 responses and likely underestimated virus-specific expansions, missing private and CD4 specificities.

V lost 0 bases and J lost 0 bases; the stretch between them is 7 bases long. Looking up the germline V gene yields CDR1 SGHRS and CDR2 YFSETQ. CDR3 length: 14 amino acids, cysteine to phenylalanine. The entry retains the CDR3 DNA only, 42 bases that are in frame from base 1. The receptor library was made with 5' RACE. Sequencing instrument: NextSeq 500. Unique molecular identifiers were attached to individual cDNA molecules in the TCR library protocol so that sequencing error and PCR bias could be corrected. Both TCR alpha and beta chains were sequenced, and tight co-correlation was observed between alpha and beta sequence abundances in each sample. In the paper's pipeline: Decombinator V4 was used to perform V gene, J gene and CDR3 annotation of TCR sequences. TCRs were defined as expanded if a significant change between any two time points was detected under a Poisson model with p below 0.0001. TCR abundances were normalised to the total number of TCRs sequenced in each sample and reported as counts per million. TRAV1-2 paired with TRAJ12, TRAJ20 or TRAJ33 defined MAIT TCRs, while TRAV10 paired with TRAJ18 defined iNKT TCRs. VDJdb, accessed on 1 November 2021, was searched for TCRs annotated for CMV, EBV and SARS-CoV-2, and TCRs annotated for more than one antigen were excluded. In TCRdb, the public reads were trimmed at Q25 with fastp and aligned with MiXCR, with productive beta chains retained. A single entry per CDR3 protein holds the most common genes and DNA from its merged rows. The V and J calls here are based on TCRdb, not the publication. A total of more than 65,000 distinct CDR3 sequences appear in this sample, roughly 4.6% of them only once. The top ten constitute roughly 3.6% of the sample.

This was a case-control study nested in a cohort of healthcare workers in London, UK, who had nasopharyngeal swab PCR tests and blood samples taken every week. Healthcare workers were recruited during the week of the UK lockdown, between 23 and 31 March 2020, and followed weekly for up to roughly 16 weeks. This clonotype was seen a handful of times. Its antigen remains undetermined. Base quality data are lacking; no much larger clone is found one base away. This sample comprised whole blood, obtained at baseline. The sequence joins TRBV5-1 to TRBJ2-7; the D call could be TRBD1 or TRBD2, with each sharing 5 bases. The source of this sequence is an adult who was a healthcare worker with PCR-confirmed SARS-CoV-2 infection or an uninfected control (not recorded which). The donor label of this sample is uncertain. The CDR3 protein: CASSLGGYSYEQYF. The DNA sequence follows: TGCGCCAGCAGCTTGGGGGGGTACTCCTACGAGCAGTACTTC.